This T cell receptor (beta chain) was recovered during a study of brain T cells in children with intractable seizures. General observations from the study: Viral specificity was inferred only from CDR3 similarity; HCMV serostatus was unknown.

Notes on this clone: Its antigen is unknown.

Sample time point: blood from clinic visit 5 months post-surgery; TSC patient then seizure free. Patients received at least one anti-epileptic drug before surgery. V shed 0 bases and J shed 5 bases, with 8 bases lying between them. This CDR3 has 13 amino acids. Looked up from germline, CDR1 is KGHSH and CDR2 is LQKENI. Sequencing used immunoSEQ multiplex PCR; TCRdb keeps in-frame clones, though not all of them. The data contain hundreds of thousands of clones, over 90% of them singletons. V is TRBV18 and J is TRBJ2-7; the D is unclear. This TCR derives from a boy less than two years old with tuberous sclerosis and intractable seizures. This specimen was peripheral blood, taken about 5 months after surgery. The CDR3 here is CASSPPPANEQYF. The CDR3 DNA follows: TGTGCCAGCTCACCACCCCCGGCTAACGAGCAGTACTTC.